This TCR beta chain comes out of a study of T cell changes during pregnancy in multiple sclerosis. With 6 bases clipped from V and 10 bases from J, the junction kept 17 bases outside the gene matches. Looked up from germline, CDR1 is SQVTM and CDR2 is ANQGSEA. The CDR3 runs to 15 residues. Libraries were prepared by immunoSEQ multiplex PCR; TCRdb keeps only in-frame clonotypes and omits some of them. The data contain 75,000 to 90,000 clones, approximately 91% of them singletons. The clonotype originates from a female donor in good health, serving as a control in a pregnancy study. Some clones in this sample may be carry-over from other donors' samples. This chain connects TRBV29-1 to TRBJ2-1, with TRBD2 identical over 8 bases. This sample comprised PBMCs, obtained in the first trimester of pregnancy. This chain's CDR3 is CSVGGRTSRIEEQFF. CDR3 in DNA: TGCAGCGTGGGGGGACGGACTAGCCGGATCGAGGAGCAGTTCTTC.